Shown below are 26 T cell receptor beta chains from a single sample sequenced in a study of Graves' ophthalmopathy and Graves' hyperthyroidism. RNA transcripts provided the template for amplifying TCR beta CDR3 regions. First-round RT-PCR employed HTBI primers, with a second-round multiplex PCR after it. Via MiXCR, TCRdb re-called the multiplex PCR reads, giving one row per CDR3 protein. The repertoire holds tens of thousands of distinct CDR3 sequences, with around 50% as singletons. Sequenced material: peripheral blood. All receptors come from an adult woman with stable Graves' hyperthyroidism.

This clonotype is deemed medium-sized. The rearrangement links TRBV20-1 to TRBJ2-7; TRBD1 matches at 8 bases. V shed 5 bases and J 2 bases; nucleotides not matched to a gene: 2. The CDR3 consists of 12 residues. Germline V lookup: CDR1 DFQATT, CDR2 SNEGSKA (reference sequence). The CDR3 spells CSAVTGAYEQYF. CDR3 coding DNA: TGCAGTGCTGTGACAGGGGCCTACGAGCAGTACTTC.

This chain connects TRBV15 to TRBJ2-7; weak D call: TRBD1 (6 bases). Germline assignment: CDR1 LNHNV and CDR2 YYDKDF (reference sequence). The CDR3 consists of 15 residues. V was clipped by 3 bases and J by 4 bases, with 16 bases between them. This CDR3 reads CATSSRSQGTYEQYF. The CDR3 DNA follows: TGTGCCACCAGCAGCCGGTCGCAGGGGACATACGAGCAGTACTTC. Together with reference TRBV15 and TRBJ2-7, the CDR3 gives the full variable domain: DAMVIQNPRYQVTQFGKPVTLSCSQTLNHNVMYWYQQKSSQAPKLLFHYYDKDFNNEADTPDNFQSRRPNTSFCFLDIRSPGLGDTAMYLCATSSRSQGTYEQYFGPGTRLTVT.

By sample share, this clonotype is medium-sized (0.01 to 0.1%). V and J are TRBV20-1 and TRBJ2-7, with D possibly TRBD2 on 6 matching bases. Per germline, CDR1 DFQATT and CDR2 SNEGSKA (reference sequence). V lost 0 bases and J 1 base, leaving 16 bases between the germline ends. The CDR3 has 16 amino acids. The CDR3 coding sequence is TGCAGTGCTAGAGATCTCATCACCGGGACTTCCTACGAGCAGTACTTC. Translation: CSARDLITGTSYEQYF.

The rearrangement joins TRBV7-3 to TRBJ2-5, with D uncertain. CDR1 SGHTA and CDR2 FQGTGA come from the germline V gene. V gave up 5 bases and J gave up 5 bases, with 6 bases separating them. The CDR3 is made up of 11 amino acids. The CDR3: CASSLLETQYF. In DNA, the CDR3 is TGTGCCAGCAGCCTACTCGAGACCCAGTACTTC.

In its sample, this clonotype was seen many times. The V gene is TRBV7-9, the J gene TRBJ2-1; D is perhaps TRBD1 (6 bases). The V gene's germline CDR1 is SEHNR and CDR2 FQNEAQ (reference sequence). The CDR3 totals 13 residues. With 0 bases removed from V and 10 bases from J, the gap between germline ends came to 10 bases. This CDR3 is CASSLARQVEQFF. The CDR3 DNA is TGTGCCAGCAGCTTAGCCCGACAGGTGGAGCAGTTCTTC.

This sequence joins TRBV19 and TRBJ1-2; the D gene is possibly TRBD1 (6 bases). The CDR3 loop spans 13 amino acids. Between the trimmed V and J ends, which lost 10 bases and 4 bases, there was a span of 16 bases. Germline V gives CDR1 LNHDA, CDR2 SQIVND (reference sequence). DNA for the CDR3: TGTGCCACCCGGGCCCGGGGGCTCTATGGCTACACCTTC. Translating it yields CATRARGLYGYTF.

By sample share, this clonotype is medium-sized (0.01 to 0.1%). The rearrangement uses TRBV20-1 and TRBJ2-1; possible D gene TRBD2, 5 bases. The CDR3 extends over 11 amino acids. The germline V gene encodes CDR1 DFQATT and CDR2 SNEGSKA (reference sequence). CDR3 in amino acids: CRALRADEQFF. CDR3 coding DNA: TGCAGGGCCTTGAGGGCCGATGAGCAGTTCTTC.

Comment on this clonotype: Compared with germline, one end of the junction differs, possibly owing to a read error. The chain employs TRBV6-4 and TRBJ2-1, with D maybe TRBD1 (5 bases). Germline V CDR1 and CDR2: MRHNA, SNTAGT. CDR3 length: 12 amino acids. DNA for the CDR3: TGTCCCAGCGTCTCAGGGCCCAATGAGCAGTTCTTC. This translates into CPSVSGPNEQFF.

The genes are TRBV2 and TRBJ2-7; 9 bases map to TRBD1. CDR3 length equals 15 residues. V dropped 6 bases and J dropped 0; count of bases not matched to a gene: 6. CDR1 is SNHLY, CDR2 FYNNEI, per germline. CDR3 DNA: TGTGCCAGCAGCAAGGGGACAGGGAGCTCCTACGAGCAGTACTTC. Amino acids: CASSKGTGSSYEQYF.

This clonotype was counted a single time. This chain uses TRBV20-1 with TRBJ2-3; 8 bases map to TRBD2. Looked up from germline, CDR1 is DFQATT and CDR2 is SNEGSKA (reference sequence). The CDR3 spans 14 residues. The V gene end was trimmed by 2 bases and the J gene end by 4 bases; junction bases not matched to a gene: 5. CDR3 sequence: CSARLRREADTQYF. In nucleotides, the CDR3 is TGCAGTGCTAGACTAAGGCGGGAGGCAGATACGCAGTATTTT.

In its sample, this clonotype was seen many times. The chain is built from TRBV12-3 or TRBV12-4 and TRBJ1-5; D is possibly TRBD1 (5 bases). The CDR3 has 13 residues. Trimming took 3 bases from V and 6 from J, leaving 9 bases between them. In DNA, the CDR3 is TGTGCCAGCAGTTTGGGGGGAGGTCAGCCCCAGCATTTT. It codes for CASSLGGGQPQHF.

By share, this clonotype ranks as medium-sized (0.01 to 0.1%). The rearrangement uses TRBV7-9 and TRBJ2-3; TRBD1 aligns across 8 bases. With 2 bases clipped from V and 0 bases from J, the junction kept 4 bases outside the gene matches. The CDR3 contains 16 residues. The germline gives CDR1 SEHNR, CDR2 FQNEAQ (reference sequence). The CDR3 DNA is TGTGCCAGCAGCTTACCGGGACAGGAAAGCACAGATACGCAGTATTTT. It yields the protein CASSLPGQESTDTQYF. Drawing the rest from reference TRBV7-9 and TRBJ2-3, the complete variable domain is DTGVSQNPRHKITKRGQNVTFRCDPISEHNRLYWYRQTLGQGPEFLTYFQNEAQLEKSRLLSDRFSAERPKGSFSTLEIQRTEQGDSAMYLCASSLPGQESTDTQYFGPGTRLTVL.

In nucleotides, the CDR3 is TGTGCCAGCAGCCCTCGGGACTCCTACAATGAGCAGTTCTTC. Translation gives CASSPRDSYNEQFF. The genes are TRBV7-2 and TRBJ2-1, with D maybe TRBD2 (5 bases). V lost 5 bases to trimming and J lost 0 bases, with 8 bases between them. The V gene's germline CDR1 is SGHTA and CDR2 FQGNSA. This CDR3 region has 14 residues.

On this clonotype itself: A much bigger clone sits one base away, suggesting this may be a read error. The rearrangement joins TRBV4-3 to TRBJ2-7; 8 positions match TRBD1. The CDR3 contains 19 residues. Germline CDR1 LGHNA, CDR2 YSLEER. As DNA, the CDR3 is TGCGCCAGCCGCCAAGGCCGCCAATTCAGGGGGCAGGGAGCCTACGAGCAGTACTTC. This sequence encodes CASRQGRQFRGQGAYEQYF.

This clonotype appeared many times. J is TRBJ2-7 and V is TRBV6-2 or TRBV6-3; 9 nucleotides line up with TRBD1. Germline V gene sequence: CDR1 MNHEY, CDR2 SVGEGT. The trim removed 10 bases at V and 3 bases at J, leaving 22 bases unmatched. The CDR3 spans 18 residues. In nucleotides, the CDR3 is TGTGCCACCTTAGGGACAGGGTGGATGGCGGGAGCTGGCTACGAGCAGTACTTC. Protein: CATLGTGWMAGAGYEQYF.

Comments on this clonotype: A read error is likely, as this CDR3 ends without the conserved phenylalanine or tryptophan. The chain is built from TRBV5-6 and TRBJ2-7, with 16 bases matching TRBD2. Per the germline V gene, CDR1 is SGHDT and CDR2 is YYEEEE. V shed 4 bases, J shed 4 bases, and the junction held 11 bases outside the gene matches. CDR3 length equals 18 residues. CDR3 coding DNA: TGTGCCAGCAGCCGGGCCACCGGGACTAGCGGGGGGGCGTACGAGCAGTACCTC. It specifies CASSRATGTSGGAYEQYL.

The rearrangement uses TRBV11-3 and TRBJ2-1; D is ambiguous. V was cut by 2 bases and J by 5 bases, with 10 bases left in between. The CDR3 has 14 amino acids. The germline V gene encodes CDR1 SGHNT and CDR2 YENEEA. The CDR3, as DNA: TGTGCCAGCAGCTTACGTCCCCTGGACAATGAGCAGTTCTTC. Residues: CASSLRPLDNEQFF.

This clonotype was found many times. J is TRBJ1-1 and V is TRBV6-2 or TRBV6-3; the D is unclear. Germline CDR1 MNHEY, CDR2 SVGEGT. This CDR3 comprises 14 residues. Between the trimmed V and J ends, which lost 2 bases and 5 bases, there was a span of 12 bases. The CDR3 here is CASSYRERRTEAFF. The CDR3 DNA reads TGTGCCAGCAGTTACAGGGAAAGGAGGACTGAAGCTTTCTTT.

Of note for this clonotype: It is likely a read error, because the conserved phenylalanine at the end of the CDR3 is missing. Because the CDR3's place on the DNA is in doubt, the DNA is left out and the CDR3 is given as listed by TCRdb. The V gene is TRBV2, the J gene TRBJ2-5; the table assigns TRBD2, which was not confirmed against the DNA. In germline, CDR1 is SNHLY, CDR2 FYNNEI. The CDR3 comprises 10 residues, both ends counted. CDR3 amino acids: CASSVSGTLL.

This clonotype is classed as medium-sized. The rearrangement links TRBV25-1 to TRBJ1-1; 10 positions match TRBD1. CDR3 length equals 14 residues. V was pared by 2 bases and J by 5 bases, with 2 bases of the junction left unmatched. Germline V gives CDR1 MGHDK, CDR2 SYGVNS. In nucleotides, the CDR3 is TGTGCCAGCAGTGAAGGGACAGGGGTTACTGAAGCTTTCTTT. Translating it yields CASSEGTGVTEAFF. The whole variable domain, remainder taken from reference TRBV25-1 and TRBJ1-1, is EADIYQTPRYLVIGTGKKITLECSQTMGHDKMYWYQQDPGMELHLIHYSYGVNSTEKGDLSSESTVSRIRTEHFPLTLESARPSHTSQYLCASSEGTGVTEAFFGQGTRLTVV.

Concerning this clonotype itself: This likely comes from a read error, as the CDR3 has no conserved phenylalanine or tryptophan at its end. V is TRBV20-1 and J is TRBJ2-5; tentative D call: TRBD1 (5 bases). The CDR3 runs to 17 residues. CDR1 is DFQATT, CDR2 SNEGSKA, per germline (reference sequence). V lost 3 bases and J 3 bases, leaving 23 bases between the germline ends. CDR3 loop: CSASRQGLGPTKETQYL. DNA of the CDR3: TGCAGTGCTAGTAGGCAGGGATTAGGCCCGACCAAAGAGACCCAGTACCTC.

There are a few counts of this clonotype. Possible read error: a much larger clone is one base away. J is TRBJ1-1 and V is TRBV4-1; D is ambiguous. Trimming took off 1 base at V and 3 bases at J, with 12 bases between the two ends. Germline V gives CDR1 MGHRA, CDR2 YSYEKL. The CDR3 consists of 15 residues. The CDR3 here is CASSQVARTDTEAFF. CDR3 DNA sequence: TGCGCCAGCAGCCAAGTGGCCAGGACGGACACTGAAGCTTTCTTT.

This clonotype counts as medium-sized. The chain's CDR3 is CSARDPSASYNEQFF. The DNA for the CDR3 is TGCAGTGCTAGAGATCCTAGCGCCTCCTACAATGAGCAGTTCTTC. V and J are TRBV20-1 and TRBJ2-1; maybe TRBD2 (6 bases). Germline lookup yields CDR1 DFQATT and CDR2 SNEGSKA (reference sequence). V shed 0 bases and J shed 0 bases, with 9 bases lying between them. This CDR3 comprises 15 residues.

The V gene is TRBV29-1, the J gene TRBJ1-1; D not certain. The germline V gene has CDR1 SQVTM and CDR2 ANQGSEA. The germline V and J ends were trimmed by 3 bases and 11 bases, with 13 bases remaining between them. The CDR3 is made up of 11 amino acids. CDR3: CSVDGASSAFF. The CDR3 DNA reads TGCAGCGTTGACGGCGCCTCCAGCGCTTTCTTT.

This clonotype is judged medium-sized. The chain joins TRBV7-8 to TRBJ2-7, with TRBD2 as a possible D gene (6 bases). Trimming took off 2 bases at V and 4 bases at J, with 9 bases between the two ends. This CDR3 has 13 amino acids. CDR1 is SGHVS, CDR2 FQNEAQ, per germline. The CDR3 nucleotides are TGTGCCAGCAGCTTACGCGCGGGGTACGAGCAGTACTTC. This translates into CASSLRAGYEQYF.

As concerns this clonotype: Given the absence of the conserved phenylalanine or tryptophan at the CDR3 end, a read error is likely. The chain carries TRBV4-3 and TRBJ2-1, with D hard to call. The CDR3 runs to 17 residues. Per germline, CDR1 LGHNA and CDR2 YSLEER. V was cut by 0 bases and J by 3 bases, with 15 bases left in between. CDR3 region: CASSQESQSAFYNEQFL. CDR3 nucleotide sequence: TGCGCCAGCAGCCAAGAGTCCCAGTCTGCTTTCTACAATGAGCAGTTCCTC.